Listed here is a single T cell receptor (beta chain). The antigen is not known. Sequenced with the Oncomine TCR Beta short-read assay was DNA taken from cultured CD4+ T cells. Genomic DNA extraction was carried out from cultured CD4+ T cells. Using its own MiXCR run on the PCR reads, TCRdb lists one record per CDR3 protein. The table records more than 9,500 distinct CDR3 sequences, 37% of them present only once. This entry comes from a study of vaccination and CD4 T cells after COVID-19. Study-level findings and limits: Median SARS-CoV-2-reactive clonotype numbers went up from about 20 to 38, but not significantly.

The treatment was: approximately nine-day PBMC culture with coronavirus spike peptide pools or control peptides (ViraFEST assay). From the unexposed donor, CD4+ T cells were collected ahead of the COVID-19 pandemic (2011-2018). Negative selection was the method that isolated CD4+ T cells after around 9 days of culture. Material: CD4+ T cells from blood, cultured in vitro. The receptor was isolated from a human donor in good health.

The CDR3 loop is CASSLRSSGSYEQYF. In nucleotides, the CDR3 is TGTGCCAGCAGCTTAAGGTCTAGCGGATCCTACGAGCAGTACTTC. The chain is built from TRBV7-2 and TRBJ2-7; 7 bases are a match to TRBD2. The ends lost 2 bases at V and 1 base at J; junction bases unmatched: 5. The CDR3 spans 15 residues. In germline, CDR1 is SGHTA, CDR2 FQGNSA.